This T cell receptor beta chain was identified in a study of T cell responses to AZD1222 COVID-19 vaccine. Findings and caveats of the study: Repertoires were obtained solely post-peak T cell response. Increases in Spike-specific TCR breadth and depth were seen after two AZD1222 doses. Only a handful of AZD1222 recipients, five to seven in all, had baseline seropositivity. Spike-wide vaccine-associated CD4 TCRs dominated at 160-218 and 743-854.

The germline gives CDR1 MNHEY, CDR2 SMNVEV (reference sequence). The CDR3 runs to 12 residues. Trimming removed 7 bases from V and 6 bases from J, with 13 bases in between. Comment on this clone: Its cognate antigen is unknown.

Some clones are missing from TCRdb's copy, which holds only in-frame ones; the method was immunoSEQ multiplex PCR. Among approximately 180,000 clones, over 75% were seen once, and the ten largest hold less than 3%. Sample: peripheral blood, taken on day 0 of AZD1222 vaccination. The chain uses TRBV27 and TRBJ2-7; possible D gene TRBD1, 6 bases. This receptor was identified in an adult in good health. CDR3 nucleotide sequence: TGTGCCAGCACCCGCCGAGGGGGCGAGCAGTACTTC. This translates into CASTRRGGEQYF.